Listed here are 10 T cell receptor beta chains from one sample, sequenced in a study of blood T cell repertoires in COVID-19. Assay used: immunoSEQ multiplex PCR; TCRdb lists only in-frame clones, some missing. The table shows about 240,000 clones, with 85% to 90% occurring only once. Sequenced input: peripheral blood. The receptors derive from a woman aged 70 to 79 with active or convalescent COVID-19.

This chain connects TRBV25-1 to TRBJ2-3, with 13 bases fitting TRBD2. Per germline, CDR1 MGHDK and CDR2 SYGVNS. The trim removed 6 bases at V and 7 bases at J, leaving 7 bases unmatched. The CDR3 extends over 15 amino acids. CDR3 sequence reads: CASRSGLAGPYTQYF. The CDR3 DNA reads as TGTGCCAGCAGATCGGGACTAGCGGGACCCTATACGCAGTATTTT.

The chain is built from TRBV5-1 and TRBJ1-1, with D uncertain. Trimming took 7 bases from V and 0 from J, leaving 16 bases between them. The CDR3 length is 15 residues. Germline V gene sequence: CDR1 SGHRS, CDR2 YFSETQ. CDR3 protein: CASSVGRSMNTEAFF. The DNA of the CDR3 is TGCGCCAGCTCTGTAGGTCGTAGCATGAACACTGAAGCTTTCTTT.

J is TRBJ2-3 and V is TRBV11-3, with D maybe TRBD1 (6 bases). The CDR3 is made up of 15 amino acids. Germline CDR1 SGHNT, CDR2 YENEEA. Trimming shortened V by 2 bases and J by 3 bases, and 12 bases separated the two germline ends. The CDR3 protein is CASSLSITGTDTQYF. The CDR3 region has the DNA TGTGCCAGCAGCTTAAGTATCACAGGGACAGATACGCAGTATTTT.

The gene calls are TRBV24-1 and TRBJ1-2; D uncertain. The CDR3 loop spans 13 amino acids. Germline loops: CDR1 KGHDR, CDR2 SFDVKD. V was pared by 2 bases and J by 2 bases, with 5 bases between. CDR3 in amino acids: CATSDWPNYGYTF. The DNA of the CDR3 is TGTGCCACCAGTGATTGGCCCAACTATGGCTACACCTTC.

V gene TRBV18 combines with J gene TRBJ1-2, with TRBD1 matching over 9 bases. With V trimmed by 4 bases and J by 5 bases, 11 bases remained unmatched. This CDR3 is built from 16 residues. Germline CDR1 reads KGHSH; CDR2 reads LQKENI. CDR3 in amino acids: CASSQGTGRFSYGYTF. The DNA for the CDR3 is TGTGCCAGCTCACAGGGGACAGGGCGGTTTTCATATGGCTACACCTTC.

The chain uses TRBV11-3 and TRBJ1-1; no reliable D call. Germline V gives CDR1 SGHNT, CDR2 YENEEA. This CDR3 contains 13 residues. Trimming left V 0 bases short and J 4 bases short, with 6 bases between. The CDR3 region has the DNA TGTGCCAGCAGCTTAGAGCGAGGCACTGAAGCTTTCTTT. This encodes CASSLERGTEAFF.

This chain uses TRBV27 with TRBJ1-1, with D perhaps matching TRBD1 (5 bases). CDR1 and CDR2 (germline): MNHEY, SMNVEV (reference sequence). The CDR3 sequence is 17 residues long. V was trimmed by 6 bases and J by 1 base, leaving 21 bases between them. For the CDR3, the DNA is TGTGCCAGCAGCTTCCACGGTGGCAGGGAACGGAACACTGAAGCTTTCTTT. Protein product: CASSFHGGRERNTEAFF.

The chain joins TRBV27 to TRBJ2-2; 13 positions match TRBD2. J gave up 6 bases and V 6 bases, and 7 bases lay outside the gene matches. CDR3 size: 16 residues. CDR1 is MNHEY and CDR2 is SMNVEV in the germline V gene (reference sequence). The CDR3 bases are TGTGCCAGCAGGATGGGGACTAGCGGGGTCCCCGGGGAGCTGTTTTTT. Amino acids: CASRMGTSGVPGELFF.

This chain joins TRBV24-1 and TRBJ2-2, with TRBD1 matching 8 bases. This CDR3 spans 16 amino acids. Losses at the gene ends were 4 bases for V and 2 bases for J; bases not matched to a gene: 5. Germline CDR1 KGHDR, CDR2 SFDVKD. This CDR3 is CATSEPGGPNTGELFF. The CDR3 coding sequence is TGTGCCACCAGTGAACCAGGGGGCCCTAACACCGGGGAGCTGTTTTTT.

This rearrangement joins TRBV4-1 to TRBJ1-6; 9 bases are a match to TRBD1. The CDR3 has 16 amino acids. J gave up 11 bases and V 2 bases, and 10 bases lay outside the gene matches. Germline assignment: CDR1 MGHRA and CDR2 YSYEKL. The CDR3: CASSQSRGQGATPLHF. The DNA of the CDR3 is TGCGCCAGCAGCCAAAGCAGGGGACAGGGTGCGACACCCCTCCACTTT.